This TCR beta chain was documented in a study of blood T cell repertoires in COVID-19. Overall study context: Samples representing acute and convalescent COVID-19 were sourced from the United States, Italy and Spain. The cDNA or gDNA used as material had been derived from T cells, B-cell-depleted T cells, or PBMCs.

Sequenced by immunoSEQ multiplex PCR; TCRdb stores in-frame clones only, minus some. The data show 95,000 to 120,000 clones, with 70% to 90% seen just once and less than 3.5% held by the top ten. The CDR3 sequence is 15 residues long. The germline V gene has CDR1 LNHDA and CDR2 SQIVND (reference sequence). V dropped 7 bases and J dropped 2; count of bases not matched to a gene: 7. The sequence was obtained from a middle-aged man with acute or convalescent COVID-19. The V call is TRBV19, the J call TRBJ2-7; 11 bases line up with TRBD2. Sequencing was performed on peripheral blood. The CDR3 bases are TGTGCCAGTAAAAAGACTAGCGGGATCACCTACGAGCAGTACTTC. This gives the protein CASKKTSGITYEQYF.